This T cell receptor (beta chain) stems from a study of cytomegalovirus exposure and HLA in healthy donors. Study summary: Among about 179 million T cells, an earlier analysis found about 100 million unique TCR beta sequences. Study-wide findings and caveats: Reported findings show TCR beta sequences accurately forecast HLA-A and HLA-B alleles in most subjects. The study flagged fewer than 200 TCR beta chains as cytomegalovirus-associated. Later on, a genetic analysis was performed. It linked a missense variant in DCLRE1C with V- and J-gene trimming of TCR beta.

Germline CDR1 is SGDLS and CDR2 is YYNGEE. The CDR3 sequence is 15 residues long. V dropped 5 bases and J dropped 2 bases, with 17 bases sitting between them. The sample holds one count of this clone. Its cognate antigen is unknown. Researchers ran the PCR with 60 Vbeta and 13 Jbeta primers. The assay was immunoSEQ multiplex PCR, and TCRdb's table has in-frame clones only and misses some. The data contain under 150,000 clones, around three quarters of them seen just once; the ten biggest clones take up under 2%. This receptor was taken from a woman in her thirties or forties in good health and CMV-seronegative. The sample comprised PBMCs. The V call is TRBV9, the J call TRBJ2-7, with D tentatively TRBD2 (7 bases). CDR3 protein: CASSPRGGGPYEQYF. CDR3 sequence (DNA): TGTGCCAGCAGTCCAAGGGGCGGGGGCCCCTACGAGCAGTACTTC. Together with reference TRBV9 and TRBJ2-7, the CDR3 gives the full variable domain: DSGVTQTPKHLITATGQRVTLRCSPRSGDLSVYWYQQSLDQGLQFLIQYYNGEERAKGNILERFSAQQFPDLHSELNLSSLELGDSALYFCASSPRGGGPYEQYFGPGTRLTVT.